Described below is a single TCR beta chain sequence and its context. Antigen specificity is unknown. The data were taken from a study of neoadjuvant anti-PD-1 for oral cavity cancer. CDR3 length: 15 amino acids. The V gene's germline CDR1 is MNHEY and CDR2 SMNVEV (reference sequence). V trimming: 7 bases; J trimming: 7 bases; junction bases outside the gene matches: 15. The study's findings and limits: Treg/Th17 ratio rose with pretreatment blood and fell with post-treatment tumor TCRbeta clonality.

Time point described: after neoadjuvant nivolumab, at surgical resection. Libraries were prepared by immunoSEQ multiplex PCR; TCRdb keeps only in-frame clonotypes and omits some of them. The data hold tens of thousands of clones, with 35% to 50% observed a single time. The chain uses TRBV27 and TRBJ1-2, with TRBD1 matching 7 bases. This TCR derives from a person aged 35 to 85 with oral cavity squamous cell carcinoma. This specimen consisted of tumor tissue, obtained after nivolumab (anti-PD-1) treatment. CDR3 DNA sequence: TGTGCCAGCAACTCTGAAAAGGGGGCGATAACTGGCTACACCTTC. Translating it yields CASNSEKGAITGYTF.